The 26 T cell receptor beta chains below come from one sample, sequenced in a study of patients and donors after allogeneic stem cell transplantation (TCRdb year 2020). Receptor libraries were prepared by RT-PCR. TCRdb names NextSeq 550 as the instrument used. TCRdb trimmed public reads at Q25 via fastp, called clones via MiXCR and kept in-frame beta chains. Identical CDR3 protein sequences are pooled into one entry, listed with their most common genes and DNA. For this sample the table gives some 960,000 distinct CDR3 sequences, of which 18% were detected only once. The top ten clones comprise roughly 6% of the sample. Material for sequencing was blood, either unsorted or a sorted T cell fraction (not recorded which). The receptor set was obtained from a human donor who was either an allogeneic HSCT recipient or a stem cell or donor lymphocyte infusion donor (not recorded which). It is not recorded whose cells these are; they may come from a transplant donor.

This clonotype was seen a few times. V gene TRBV6-2 or TRBV6-3 combines with J gene TRBJ2-1, with TRBD1 matching over 8 bases. The CDR3 is 16 residues long. The V and J ends lost 6 bases and 8 bases, in that order; junction bases with no gene match: 15. Germline V gene data show CDR1 as MNHEY and CDR2 as SVGEGT. The CDR3 sequence: CASSLPDRGTTHEQFF. The CDR3 nucleotides read TGTGCCAGCAGCTTGCCCGACAGGGGCACGACCCATGAGCAGTTCTTC.

This clonotype turned up a few times. V is TRBV7-2 and J is TRBJ2-7; D might be TRBD2 (5 bases). The CDR3 runs to 14 residues. Germline loops: CDR1 SGHTA, CDR2 FQGNSA. V lost 2 bases and J lost 2, with 10 bases in between. For the CDR3, the DNA is TGTGCCAGCAGCTTACTACTAGGGCCCTACGAGCAGTACTTC. It codes for CASSLLLGPYEQYF.

This clonotype showed up just a few times. The chain has TRBV9 and TRBJ2-1; 9 positions agree with TRBD2. The J segment lost 7 bases and the V segment lost 3 bases, leaving 8 bases of the junction unmatched. Germline CDR1 and CDR2: SGDLS and YYNGEE. This CDR3 spans 15 amino acids. This CDR3 reads CASSGGLALPNEQFF. Here the CDR3 DNA reads TGTGCCAGCAGCGGAGGACTAGCGCTCCCGAATGAGCAGTTCTTC.

The chain combines TRBV15 with TRBJ2-1; 7 nucleotides line up with TRBD1. The CDR3 is 15 residues long. Germline values: CDR1 LNHNV, CDR2 YYDKDF (reference sequence). V shed 4 bases and J 6 bases; nucleotides not matched to a gene: 9. The CDR3, as DNA: TGTGCCACCAGCAAGGAGGACAGGTCATTCAATGAGCAGTTCTTC. Amino acids: CATSKEDRSFNEQFF. The entire variable domain, with the rest obtained from reference TRBV15 and TRBJ2-1, is as follows: DAMVIQNPRYQVTQFGKPVTLSCSQTLNHNVMYWYQQKSSQAPKLLFHYYDKDFNNEADTPDNFQSRRPNTSFCFLDIRSPGLGDTAMYLCATSKEDRSFNEQFFGPGTRLTVL.

The sample holds a few counts of this clonotype. The V call is TRBV11-2, the J call TRBJ2-2; 12 bases are a match to TRBD2. The CDR3 is 15 residues long. Germline CDR1 reads SGHAT; CDR2 reads FQNNGV. With V trimmed by 4 bases and J by 7 bases, 4 bases remained unmatched. The DNA for the CDR3 is TGTGCCAGCAGCTACGGACTAGCGGGATACGGGGAGCTGTTTTTT. Its translation is CASSYGLAGYGELFF.

The CDR3 region is CASSSTTGSNTEAFF. The CDR3, as DNA: TGCGCCAGCAGCTCCACGACAGGTTCGAACACTGAAGCTTTCTTT. This sequence joins TRBV5-1 and TRBJ1-1; the D gene is possibly TRBD1 (6 bases). The germline CDR1 and CDR2 sequences are SGHRS and YFSETQ. The CDR3 extends over 15 amino acids. V was trimmed by 3 bases and J by 1 base, leaving 13 bases between them.

This chain links TRBV20-1 with TRBJ1-5; D is unclear. The ends were cut back, 6 bases at V and 0 bases at J, with 24 bases in the middle. CDR3 size: 18 residues. Germline V gives CDR1 DFQATT, CDR2 SNEGSKA (reference sequence). The CDR3 is CSAWRPFPISDSNQPQHF. The CDR3 bases are TGCAGTGCGTGGAGGCCTTTTCCAATAAGTGATAGCAATCAGCCCCAGCATTTT.

This chain connects TRBV9 to TRBJ2-3; tentatively, D is TRBD1 or TRBD2 (5 bases each). The germline V gene has CDR1 SGDLS and CDR2 YYNGEE. V gave up 3 bases and J gave up 9 bases, with 14 bases separating them. This CDR3 region has 13 residues. The CDR3 nucleotides read TGTGCCAGCAGCGGGGGACCCTCCAAAACGCAGTATTTT. As protein: CASSGGPSKTQYF.

This clonotype has just a few counts. Written as DNA, the CDR3 is TGTGCCAGCAGTTCCGCGACAGGCGGAGGTCTTTATGGCTACACCTTC. This translates into CASSSATGGGLYGYTF. The chain has TRBV27 and TRBJ1-2, with D possibly TRBD1 on 6 matching bases. Germline CDR1 is MNHEY and CDR2 is SMNVEV (reference sequence). This CDR3 is 16 amino acids long. V dropped 4 bases and J dropped 5 bases, with 20 bases sitting between them.

This clonotype has ten or more counts. This chain links TRBV6-2 or TRBV6-3 with TRBJ2-7; the D is unclear. Germline loops: CDR1 MNHEY, CDR2 SVGEGT. Between the trimmed V and J ends, which lost 4 bases and 2 bases, there was a span of 6 bases. The CDR3 sequence is 12 residues long. CDR3 protein: CASSSNTYEQYF. Here the CDR3 DNA reads TGTGCCAGCAGTTCTAACACCTACGAGCAGTACTTC.

This clonotype has a count of ten or more. J is TRBJ2-3 and V is TRBV5-1; 9 bases are shared with TRBD1. Germline loops: CDR1 SGHRS, CDR2 YFSETQ. The ends lost 2 bases at V and 5 bases at J; junction bases unmatched: 3. The CDR3 extends over 14 amino acids. CDR3 sequence (DNA): TGCGCCAGCAGCTTACAGGGGGCCGGAGATACGCAGTATTTT. Amino acids: CASSLQGAGDTQYF.

The chain employs TRBV29-1 and TRBJ1-1; maybe TRBD1 (5 bases). CDR3 length: 12 amino acids. The V gene lost 5 bases and the J gene lost 2 bases, with 9 bases spanning the gap. Germline V CDR1 and CDR2: SQVTM, ANQGSEA. The CDR3 DNA is TGCAGCGTTAAGGGGTTCAACACTGAAGCTTTCTTT. Protein sequence: CSVKGFNTEAFF.

CDR3 bases: TGTGCCAGCAGCTTAGCGGAAGGAGGACATCCCGATGAGCAGTTCTTC. This gives the protein CASSLAEGGHPDEQFF. The V gene is TRBV7-9, the J gene TRBJ2-1; either TRBD1 or TRBD2 may fit D (5 bases each). The CDR3 runs 16 residues. Germline assignment: CDR1 SEHNR and CDR2 FQNEAQ (reference sequence). V lost 0 bases, J lost 8 bases, and 17 bases lay in between.

This clonotype was found a few times. This chain joins TRBV5-5 and TRBJ1-1, with D hard to call. The germline V gene has CDR1 SGHKS and CDR2 YYEKEE (reference sequence). This CDR3 region has 15 residues. V gave up 2 bases and J gave up 3 bases, with 14 bases separating them. The DNA for the CDR3 is TGTGCCAGCAGCTTATCCGTCCGGGGTTACACTGAAGCTTTCTTT. Amino acids: CASSLSVRGYTEAFF.

This chain connects TRBV27 to TRBJ1-1; weak D call: TRBD1 (6 bases). CDR1 and CDR2 (germline): MNHEY, SMNVEV (reference sequence). This CDR3 spans 15 amino acids. The ends were cut back, 5 bases at V and 5 bases at J, with 18 bases in the middle. The CDR3 DNA sequence: TGTGCCAGCAGTCGCCCCTGGGGGGCGGATACTGAAGCTTTCTTT. Protein product: CASSRPWGADTEAFF.

This CDR3 reads CAWSVPNYGYTF. The CDR3 nucleotides are TGTGCCTGGAGTGTACCTAACTATGGCTACACCTTC. This chain joins TRBV30 and TRBJ1-2; no firm D call. Germline CDR1 and CDR2: GTSNPN and SVGIG (reference sequence). V dropped 0 bases and J dropped 0 bases, with 2 bases sitting between them. The CDR3 runs 12 residues.

This clonotype was found a few times. This chain links TRBV20-1 with TRBJ2-1; a possible D gene is TRBD2 (6 bases). V lost 0 bases to trimming and J lost 6 bases, with 12 bases between them. Germline CDR1 is DFQATT and CDR2 is SNEGSKA (reference sequence). The CDR3 is made up of 14 amino acids. The CDR3 DNA sequence: TGCAGTGCTAGAGAGGGGACTGCAACCAATGAGCAGTTCTTC. It specifies CSAREGTATNEQFF.

This clonotype showed up just a few times. This rearrangement joins TRBV27 to TRBJ1-6, with 7 nucleotides matching TRBD1. CDR1 is MNHEY and CDR2 is SMNVEV in the germline V gene (reference sequence). This CDR3 spans 16 amino acids. V was pared by 5 bases and J by 8 bases, with 12 bases of the junction left unmatched. This CDR3 reads CASSAGDRASYSPLHF. The CDR3 nucleotides read TGTGCCAGCAGTGCGGGGGACAGAGCCTCCTATTCACCCCTCCACTTT.

In this sample, this clonotype turned up a few times. This chain connects TRBV7-2 to TRBJ2-5, with TRBD2 matching 8 bases. CDR1 is SGHTA, CDR2 FQGNSA, per germline. J lost 5 bases, V lost 1 base, and 6 bases had no gene match. CDR3 size: 15 residues. This chain's CDR3 is CASSLVPSGGETQYF. The DNA of the CDR3 is TGTGCCAGCAGCTTAGTCCCCTCGGGGGGGGAGACCCAGTACTTC.

This clonotype has at least ten counts. The chain carries TRBV7-2 and TRBJ2-4, with a possible D match to TRBD2 (5 bases). Germline V gene sequence: CDR1 SGHTA, CDR2 FQGNSA. The CDR3 is 14 residues long. The germline V and J ends were trimmed by 6 bases and 0 bases, with 9 bases remaining between them. The CDR3 here is CASSLDLAKNIQYF. DNA of the CDR3: TGTGCCAGCAGTTTGGACTTAGCCAAAAACATTCAGTACTTC.

The V and J genes are TRBV25-1 and TRBJ2-1; 10 bases are shared with TRBD1. Germline values: CDR1 MGHDK, CDR2 SYGVNS. The CDR3 extends over 13 amino acids. The V and J ends lost 7 bases and 8 bases, in that order; junction bases with no gene match: 5. In nucleotides, the CDR3 is TGTGCCAGCACCCGGGACAGGGGCCATGAGCAGTTCTTC. It encodes CASTRDRGHEQFF.

This clonotype showed up just a few times. The CDR3 reads CASSGQGRANEKLFF. The CDR3 DNA is TGTGCCAGCAGTGGACAGGGAAGGGCTAATGAAAAACTGTTTTTT. The chain is built from TRBV6-1 and TRBJ1-4, with TRBD1 matching over 7 bases. The CDR3 loop spans 15 amino acids. With V trimmed by 4 bases and J by 3 bases, 5 bases remained unmatched. Per germline, CDR1 MNHNS and CDR2 SASEGT.

This clonotype was seen a handful of times. The J gene is TRBJ1-5, the V gene TRBV19; tentatively, D is TRBD1 (5 bases). The V end was cut by 5 bases, the J end by 5 bases, with 16 bases between. The CDR3 is 15 amino acids. From germline, CDR1 is LNHDA and CDR2 SQIVND (reference sequence). CDR3 loop: CASSYYHGADQPQHF. CDR3 nucleotides: TGTGCCAGTAGTTACTACCATGGGGCCGATCAGCCCCAGCATTTT.

The chain employs TRBV3-1 and TRBJ2-3, with D uncertain. The CDR3 runs to 14 residues. V was trimmed by 1 base and J by 2 bases, leaving 7 bases between them. CDR1 LGHDT and CDR2 YNNKEL come from the germline V gene (reference sequence). The CDR3 reads CASSQGRLTDTQYF. The CDR3 DNA follows: TGTGCCAGCAGCCAAGGCAGGCTCACAGATACGCAGTATTTT.

The chain uses TRBV13 and TRBJ1-5; D is unclear. The CDR3 consists of 15 residues. Per germline, CDR1 PRHDT and CDR2 FYEKMQ (reference sequence). V lost 5 bases and J 2 bases, leaving 13 bases between the germline ends. In nucleotides, the CDR3 is TGTGCCAGCAGCACCGGACCCATTGGCAATCAGCCCCAGCATTTT. It yields the protein CASSTGPIGNQPQHF.

This clonotype was counted only a few times. The CDR3 region is CSARDLAGVRNEQFF. DNA for the CDR3: TGCAGTGCTAGAGATCTGGCGGGAGTGCGGAATGAGCAGTTCTTC. This sequence joins TRBV20-1 and TRBJ2-1, with 7 bases matching TRBD2. Per the germline V gene, CDR1 is DFQATT and CDR2 is SNEGSKA (reference sequence). V lost 0 bases to trimming and J lost 7 bases; unmatched junction nucleotides: 9. The CDR3 extends over 15 amino acids.